Following are 22 T cell receptor beta chains from one sample sequenced in a study of blood T cell repertoires in COVID-19. Clones were sequenced by immunoSEQ multiplex PCR, and TCRdb holds only the in-frame ones, with some missing. The data contain more than 200,000 clones, 80% to 90% of them singletons. The sequenced sample consisted of peripheral blood. These TCRs come from a woman of 80 years or more with COVID-19, enrolled during active disease.

This clone was recorded at least ten times. V usage is TRBV7-9 and J usage is TRBJ2-2, with 11 nucleotides matching TRBD2. CDR1 SEHNR and CDR2 FQNEAQ come from the germline V gene (reference sequence). This CDR3 has 18 residues. J gave up 0 bases and V 3 bases, and 6 bases lay outside the gene matches. The chain's CDR3 is CASSFGLAGGSNTGELFF. The CDR3 nucleotides read TGTGCCAGCAGCTTCGGGCTAGCGGGGGGCTCGAACACCGGGGAGCTGTTTTTT.

In this sample, this clone turned up a few times. J is TRBJ2-5 and V is TRBV5-1, with D possibly being TRBD1 (5 bases). The CDR3 totals 14 residues. In germline, CDR1 is SGHRS, CDR2 YFSETQ. V was cut by 8 bases and J by 1 base, with 15 bases left in between. Here the CDR3 DNA reads TGCGCCAGTAGACGAGCGACAGCCCAAGAGACCCAGTACTTC. Residues: CASRRATAQETQYF.

This chain links TRBV7-9 with TRBJ1-2; the D gene is possibly TRBD1 (6 bases). Trimming left V 3 bases short and J 4 bases short, with 18 bases between. The germline V gene encodes CDR1 SEHNR and CDR2 FQNEAQ (reference sequence). The CDR3 is 16 residues long. CDR3 coding DNA: TGTGCCAGCAGCTTCAGGGATGCCGGGACAAGCTATGGCTACACCTTC. Amino acids: CASSFRDAGTSYGYTF.

This chain links TRBV7-9 with TRBJ1-5, with 9 nucleotides matching TRBD1. The CDR3 has 15 residues. Per germline, CDR1 SEHNR and CDR2 FQNEAQ (reference sequence). The J segment lost 6 bases and the V segment lost 5 bases, leaving 8 bases of the junction unmatched. CDR3 in amino acids: CASSRGQGGRQPQHF. The CDR3 DNA sequence: TGTGCCAGCAGCCGGGGACAGGGCGGGCGTCAGCCCCAGCATTTT.

The chain uses TRBV3-1 (or the pseudogene TRBV3-2) and TRBJ1-6; TRBD1 might be the D (5 bases). V dropped 4 bases and J dropped 7 bases, with 14 bases sitting between them. There are 15 residues in the CDR3. CDR1 and CDR2 from the germline V gene are LGHDT and YNNKEL (reference sequence). DNA for the CDR3: TGTGCCAGCAGCCCCGGGACTTTAGGGAATTCACCCCTCCACTTT. Protein: CASSPGTLGNSPLHF.

The chain links TRBV5-1 to TRBJ2-1; TRBD2 matches 12 bases. The CDR3 spans 15 residues. Germline lookup yields CDR1 SGHRS and CDR2 YFSETQ. Trimming at V came to 4 bases and at J to 6 bases, leaving 5 bases not matched to a gene. The CDR3 sequence: CASSPSGGAGNEQFF. The DNA for the CDR3 is TGCGCCAGCAGCCCTAGCGGGGGGGCAGGCAATGAGCAGTTCTTC.

V usage is TRBV6-5 and J usage is TRBJ2-4; TRBD1 matches at 12 bases. J was trimmed by 6 bases and V by 4 bases; bases with no gene match: 4. Germline CDR1 is MNHEY and CDR2 is SVGAGI. This CDR3 is built from 15 residues. The CDR3, as DNA: TGTGCCAGCAGTTCCGGGACAGGGGGCGGAAACATTCAGTACTTC. As protein: CASSSGTGGGNIQYF.

The V gene is TRBV19, the J gene TRBJ2-2; 8 nucleotides line up with TRBD1. Unmatched junction bases numbered 7, after V lost 3 bases and J lost 4 bases. This CDR3 is 16 amino acids long. The germline V gene encodes CDR1 LNHDA and CDR2 SQIVND (reference sequence). Here the CDR3 reads CASSIQGARGTGELFF. CDR3 bases: TGTGCCAGTAGTATTCAGGGGGCTAGGGGCACCGGGGAGCTGTTTTTT.

The J gene is TRBJ1-2, the V gene TRBV3-1 (or the pseudogene TRBV3-2); D is undetermined. Per the germline V gene, CDR1 is LGHDT and CDR2 is YNNKEL (reference sequence). This CDR3 contains 15 residues. V was trimmed by 1 base and J by 1 base, leaving 10 bases between them. The CDR3: CASSQGLGLNYGYTF. CDR3 in DNA: TGTGCCAGCAGCCAAGGCCTCGGTCTTAACTATGGCTACACCTTC.

The genes are TRBV3-1 (or the pseudogene TRBV3-2) and TRBJ2-7; tentative D call: TRBD1 (6 bases). Germline V lookup: CDR1 LGHDT, CDR2 YNNKEL (reference sequence). This CDR3 spans 13 amino acids. Trimming shortened V by 2 bases and J by 8 bases, and 13 bases separated the two germline ends. For the CDR3, the DNA is TGTGCCAGCAGCCAACCTACCGGACAGAAGCAGTACTTC. It encodes CASSQPTGQKQYF.

This rearrangement joins TRBV19 to TRBJ1-5; 9 bases map to TRBD1. Germline V lookup: CDR1 LNHDA, CDR2 SQIVND (reference sequence). This CDR3 is built from 15 residues. After removal of 10 bases from V and 5 bases from J, the junction contained 12 bases not matched to a gene. The CDR3 DNA follows: TGTGCCACCGCGGGGGCACAGGGGGCATATCAGCCCCAGCATTTT. Translating it yields CATAGAQGAYQPQHF.

The chain links TRBV29-1 to TRBJ2-7; possibly TRBD1 for D (6 bases). The V gene lost 7 bases and the J gene lost 6 bases, with 16 bases spanning the gap. CDR3 length: 12 residues. The V gene's germline CDR1 is SQVTM and CDR2 ANQGSEA. CDR3: CSAGAQGPEQYF. The CDR3 bases are TGCAGCGCCGGAGCACAGGGTCCCGAGCAGTACTTC.

The chain recombines TRBV27 with TRBJ2-7; TRBD1 aligns across 10 bases. Germline loops: CDR1 MNHEY, CDR2 SMNVEV (reference sequence). The junction had 8 bases not matched to a gene; V was cut back by 5 bases and J by 4 bases. The CDR3 length is 15 residues. The CDR3 protein is CASSREGTGAYEQYF. Written as DNA, the CDR3 is TGTGCCAGCAGTCGGGAGGGGACAGGGGCTTACGAGCAGTACTTC.

The chain carries TRBV6-2 or TRBV6-3 and TRBJ2-1; TRBD1 matches 10 bases. CDR1 and CDR2 (germline): MNHEY, SVGEGT. The CDR3 is made up of 16 amino acids. Losses at the gene ends were 7 bases for V and 7 bases for J; bases not matched to a gene: 13. CDR3 in amino acids: CASTPQTGGLMNEQFF. CDR3 nucleotide sequence: TGTGCCAGCACCCCACAGACAGGGGGCTTGATGAATGAGCAGTTCTTC.

This chain uses TRBV11-2 with TRBJ2-3; 12 bases align to TRBD2. This CDR3 comprises 17 residues. V lost 5 bases to trimming and J lost 3 bases; unmatched junction nucleotides: 9. Germline V CDR1 and CDR2: SGHAT, FQNNGV. Here the CDR3 DNA reads TGTGCCAGCAGCGGGCTAGCGGGGGGGGCCCGGACAGATACGCAGTATTTT. It specifies CASSGLAGGARTDTQYF. Drawing the rest from reference TRBV11-2 and TRBJ2-3, the complete variable domain is EAGVAQSPRYKIIEKRQSVAFWCNPISGHATLYWYQQILGQGPKLLIQFQNNGVVDDSQLPKDRFSAERLKGVDSTLKIQPAKLEDSAVYLCASSGLAGGARTDTQYFGPGTRLTVL.

V usage is TRBV2 and J usage is TRBJ2-1, with 15 bases that match TRBD2. Unmatched junction bases numbered 4, after V lost 5 bases and J lost 8 bases. CDR1 and CDR2 (germline): SNHLY, FYNNEI. The CDR3 consists of 15 residues. The CDR3 loop reads CASSRTSGGADEQFF. The CDR3 coding sequence is TGTGCCAGCAGTAGGACTAGCGGGGGGGCCGATGAGCAGTTCTTC. The whole variable domain, filled in from reference TRBV2 and TRBJ2-1, reads EPEVTQTPSHQVTQMGQEVILRCVPISNHLYFYWYRQILGQKVEFLVSFYNNEISEKSEIFDDQFSVERPDGSNFTLKIRSTKLEDSAMYFCASSRTSGGADEQFFGPGTRLTVL.

The J gene is TRBJ1-1, the V gene TRBV12-3 or TRBV12-4; 8 bases agree with TRBD1. V was pared by 6 bases and J by 4 bases, with 4 bases of the junction left unmatched. This CDR3 has 13 residues. The CDR3 sequence is CASRLTGATEAFF. DNA for the CDR3: TGTGCCAGCAGGCTGACAGGGGCCACTGAAGCTTTCTTT.

The chain combines TRBV2 with TRBJ2-7, with TRBD1 as a possible D gene (5 bases). Deletions cut 3 bases from V and 5 bases from J, with 11 bases between. The V gene's germline CDR1 is SNHLY and CDR2 FYNNEI. The CDR3 totals 13 residues. The CDR3: CASSDAGSDEQYF. The DNA for the CDR3 is TGTGCCAGCAGTGACGCAGGGTCCGACGAGCAGTACTTC.

The chain recombines TRBV14 with TRBJ1-3; 7 bases map to TRBD1. In germline, CDR1 is SGHDN, CDR2 FVKESK. The CDR3 runs 17 residues. V was clipped by 4 bases and J by 0 bases; unmatched bases: 9. The CDR3 region is CASSPTGTAFSGNTIYF. The CDR3 coding sequence is TGTGCCAGCAGCCCCACCGGGACAGCCTTCTCTGGAAACACCATATATTTT.

The V call is TRBV29-1, the J call TRBJ1-2; possibly TRBD1 for D (6 bases). Trimming took off 5 bases at V and 2 bases at J, with 18 bases between the two ends. The germline CDR1 and CDR2 sequences are SQVTM and ANQGSEA. The CDR3 runs 15 residues. As DNA, the CDR3 is TGCAGCGTTCCCCTGGGGGGGACAAACAACTATGGCTACACCTTC. It specifies CSVPLGGTNNYGYTF.

This clone was counted once. The V and J genes are TRBV24-1 and TRBJ1-4; D is possibly TRBD1 (5 bases). Germline V gives CDR1 KGHDR, CDR2 SFDVKD. Trimming took 4 bases from V and 5 from J, leaving 16 bases between them. The CDR3 is 16 residues long. The CDR3 DNA reads as TGTGCCACCAGTGACGGGGGAAGGGCCGAGAATGAAAAACTGTTTTTT. Translation: CATSDGGRAENEKLFF.

This clone was observed once. DNA for the CDR3: TGTGCCAGCAGCCCGGGAGATCCTGAGACCCAGTACTTC. Translated, it gives CASSPGDPETQYF. V and J are TRBV12-3 or TRBV12-4 and TRBJ2-5; maybe TRBD2 (6 bases). V lost 6 bases, J lost 5 bases, and 13 bases lay in between. The CDR3 extends over 13 amino acids.